This TCR beta chain derives from a study of T-cell memory formation after mild COVID-19. To note about this clonotype: No antigen is known for it.

Study results and caveats: Nothing showed for sure that second-wave clones peaking on day 37 were SARS-CoV-2 specific. Among CD4+ contracting clones, most were CM and EM, and CD8+ ones EMRA. A second wave expanding day 15 to 37 was CD4+-biased; contracting clones were balanced.

TCR alpha and TCR beta cDNA libraries with sample barcodes and UMIs came from 5'RACE using constant-segment primers. Each CDR3 protein is one row after TCRdb ran MiXCR on the 5' RACE reads. Of about 110,000 distinct CDR3 sequences detected, roughly an eighth appear once; the ten largest clones hold 39%. Germline-derived CDR1 and CDR2 are MNHEY and SVGEGT. There are 13 residues in the CDR3. The ends were cut back, 6 bases at V and 1 base at J, with 9 bases in the middle. The TCR was taken from a man between 18 and 35 years old who had mild COVID-19 (a few samples of this study predate the infection). Cell type and time point are not known. The sequencing input was PBMCs or a T cell subset sorted from them (not recorded which). V is TRBV6-2 or TRBV6-3 and J is TRBJ1-1; D not certain. CDR3 sequence: CASRLYTNTEAFF. Written as DNA, the CDR3 is TGTGCCAGCAGATTATACACGAACACTGAAGCTTTCTTT.